The clone carrying this TCR beta chain was seen only a few times. These data originate in a study of patients and donors after allogeneic stem cell transplantation. TCRdb used MiXCR to reprocess the RT-PCR reads, holding one entry per CDR3 protein. This table holds about 87,000 distinct CDR3 sequences, 5% found once. V dropped 7 bases and J dropped 3 bases, with 10 bases sitting between them. CDR3 size: 11 residues. The germline V gene has CDR1 SQVTM and CDR2 ANQGSEA. The chain uses TRBV29-1 and TRBJ2-7; possible D gene TRBD1, 6 bases. This TCR was sampled from a human donor who was either an allogeneic HSCT recipient or a stem cell or donor lymphocyte infusion donor (not recorded which). It is not recorded whose cells these are; they may come from a transplant donor. The sequenced material came from blood, either unsorted or a sorted T cell fraction (not recorded which). The CDR3 reads CSAGQNYEQYF. The CDR3 nucleotides read TGCAGCGCTGGACAGAACTACGAGCAGTACTTC.